Listed here is a single T cell receptor beta chain. The antigen is unknown. The sample is drawn from a study of tumor and adjacent non-tumor tissue in lung cancer. Study overall: Around 4.4 million productive TCRbeta reads were obtained per sample on average.

The template was RNA from unsorted bulk tissue. Study conclusions and caveats: In normal lung, the top 100 clones were significantly more dominant than in tumor. Significantly higher TCR diversity was found in tumor than normal lung. Shorter survival was associated with higher TCR diversity in tumors.

A modified ARM-PCR protocol with three rounds of nested PCR amplified TCRbeta. Via MiXCR, TCRdb re-called the multiplex PCR reads, giving one row per CDR3 protein. The data contain 200,000 to 250,000 distinct CDR3 sequences, roughly 70% of them seen just once; the ten biggest clones take up almost 25%. Deletions cut 0 bases from V and 9 bases from J, with 11 bases between. Germline loops: CDR1 ENHRY, CDR2 SYGVKD. The CDR3 extends over 13 amino acids. The sample comprised lung tumor tissue. The chain is built from TRBV10-3 and TRBJ1-2, with D uncertain. The TCR sequence derives from a man aged 55 to 70 with non-small cell lung cancer. In DNA, the CDR3 is TGTGCCATCAGTGAGTCGTGGGCCTCTAGCTACACCTTC. Protein: CAISESWASSYTF.